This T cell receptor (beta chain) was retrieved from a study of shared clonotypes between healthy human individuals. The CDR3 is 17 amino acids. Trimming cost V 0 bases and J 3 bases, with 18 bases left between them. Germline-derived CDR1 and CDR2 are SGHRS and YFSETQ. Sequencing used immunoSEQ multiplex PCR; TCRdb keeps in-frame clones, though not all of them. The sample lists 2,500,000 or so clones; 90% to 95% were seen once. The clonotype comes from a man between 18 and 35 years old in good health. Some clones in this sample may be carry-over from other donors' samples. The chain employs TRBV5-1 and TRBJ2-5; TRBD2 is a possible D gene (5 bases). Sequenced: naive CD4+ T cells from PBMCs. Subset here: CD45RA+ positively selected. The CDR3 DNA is TGCGCCAGCAGCTTGGGGTCGGCGGGCAGGTCAAAAGAGACCCAGTACTTC. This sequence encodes CASSLGSAGRSKETQYF.